Listed below are T cell receptor beta chains from one sample, sequenced in a study of T-cell memory formation after mild COVID-19. TCRdb reprocessed the 5' RACE reads via MiXCR and lists one record per CDR3 protein. The sample records under 150,000 distinct CDR3 sequences, 22% being singletons. The sequenced sample was PBMCs or a T cell subset sorted from them (not recorded which). All receptors come from a man younger than 30 who had mild COVID-19 (a few samples of this study predate the infection). Cell type and time point are not known. Each CDR3 is given with its conserved first and last residue.

CDR3 protein: CASSLAGGVLQPQHF
V gene: TRBV11-2
CDR3 length: 15
J gene: TRBJ1-5

CDR3 protein: CASSPDRATAYNEQFF
V gene: TRBV7-7
CDR3 length: 16
J gene: TRBJ2-1

CDR3 protein: CASNLGQGLTGELFF
V gene: TRBV7-3
CDR3 length: 15
J gene: TRBJ2-2

CDR3 protein: CASSAPQRTRSGAGANVLTF
V gene: TRBV9
CDR3 length: 20
J gene: TRBJ2-6

CDR3 protein: CASRELGYEQYF
V gene: TRBV12-3/TRBV12-4
CDR3 length: 12
J gene: TRBJ2-7

CDR3 protein: CASSLGQLSSYNEQFF
V gene: TRBV5-1
CDR3 length: 16
J gene: TRBJ2-1

CDR3 protein: CASSLPGGGGQDEQFF
V gene: TRBV7-6
CDR3 length: 16
J gene: TRBJ2-1

CDR3 protein: CASSYGGTYGYTF
V gene: TRBV6-5
CDR3 length: 13
J gene: TRBJ1-2

CDR3 protein: CASSLFADTQYF
V gene: TRBV7-8
CDR3 length: 12
J gene: TRBJ2-3

CDR3 protein: CASSVGRDNNEQFF
V gene: TRBV9
CDR3 length: 14
J gene: TRBJ2-1

CDR3 protein: CASSSLGGLDTQYF
V gene: TRBV7-9
CDR3 length: 14
J gene: TRBJ2-3

CDR3 protein: CASSQVGIRGTSTDTQYF
V gene: TRBV4-3
CDR3 length: 18
J gene: TRBJ2-3

CDR3 protein: CASSQGKETFF
V gene: TRBV4-2
CDR3 length: 11
J gene: TRBJ1-1

CDR3 protein: CASSPIKGSYEQYF
V gene: TRBV6-5
CDR3 length: 14
J gene: TRBJ2-7

CDR3 protein: CASGDRASYNEQFF
V gene: TRBV6-5
CDR3 length: 14
J gene: TRBJ2-1

CDR3 protein: CASSLALGMETQYF
V gene: TRBV7-6
CDR3 length: 14
J gene: TRBJ2-5

CDR3 protein: CASILGGRNTEAFF
V gene: TRBV13
CDR3 length: 14
J gene: TRBJ1-1

CDR3 protein: CATDISGDSYNSPLHF
V gene: TRBV7-9
CDR3 length: 16
J gene: TRBJ1-6

CDR3 protein: CASSSGWGEALEAFF
V gene: TRBV7-9
CDR3 length: 15
J gene: TRBJ1-1

CDR3 protein: CASSLAGRTDTQYF
V gene: TRBV7-6
CDR3 length: 14
J gene: TRBJ2-3

CDR3 protein: CASSPRGGTGGSPLHF
V gene: TRBV2
CDR3 length: 16
J gene: TRBJ1-6

CDR3 protein: CSADEGRDYGYTF
V gene: TRBV20-1
CDR3 length: 13
J gene: TRBJ1-2

CDR3 protein: CASSYYSGGALETQYF
V gene: TRBV13
CDR3 length: 16
J gene: TRBJ2-5

CDR3 protein: CASSLTGASEKLFF
V gene: TRBV5-1
CDR3 length: 14
J gene: TRBJ1-4

CDR3 protein: CASSLGRLTGEDYGYTF
V gene: TRBV12-3/TRBV12-4
CDR3 length: 17
J gene: TRBJ1-2

CDR3 protein: CASSDTQNTEAFF
V gene: TRBV19
CDR3 length: 13
J gene: TRBJ1-1

CDR3 protein: CASARDRGVKDTQYF
V gene: TRBV12-3/TRBV12-4
CDR3 length: 15
J gene: TRBJ2-3

CDR3 protein: CAHSPSAEQFF
V gene: TRBV7-9
CDR3 length: 11
J gene: TRBJ2-1

CDR3 protein: CASSVDGLSYNEQFF
V gene: TRBV9
CDR3 length: 15
J gene: TRBJ2-1

CDR3 protein: CASSFLGGLKTNTGELFF
V gene: TRBV28
CDR3 length: 18
J gene: TRBJ2-2

CDR3 protein: CSARDVEGANEKLFF
V gene: TRBV20-1
CDR3 length: 15
J gene: TRBJ1-4

CDR3 protein: CASSPTGHGNEQFF
V gene: TRBV6-5
CDR3 length: 14
J gene: TRBJ2-1

CDR3 protein: CASSQTVLTYEQYF
V gene: TRBV4-2
CDR3 length: 14
J gene: TRBJ2-7

CDR3 protein: CASSPHVWTETYEQYF
V gene: TRBV27
CDR3 length: 16
J gene: TRBJ2-7

CDR3 protein: CASSLRWTHRGTFF
V gene: TRBV3-1
CDR3 length: 14
J gene: TRBJ1-1

CDR3 protein: CASSQGLGLGNQPQHF
V gene: TRBV4-2
CDR3 length: 16
J gene: TRBJ1-5

CDR3 protein: CASSPSGLHQETQYF
V gene: TRBV5-4
CDR3 length: 15
J gene: TRBJ2-5

CDR3 protein: CASTPKGVMGYEQYF
V gene: TRBV2
CDR3 length: 15
J gene: TRBJ2-7